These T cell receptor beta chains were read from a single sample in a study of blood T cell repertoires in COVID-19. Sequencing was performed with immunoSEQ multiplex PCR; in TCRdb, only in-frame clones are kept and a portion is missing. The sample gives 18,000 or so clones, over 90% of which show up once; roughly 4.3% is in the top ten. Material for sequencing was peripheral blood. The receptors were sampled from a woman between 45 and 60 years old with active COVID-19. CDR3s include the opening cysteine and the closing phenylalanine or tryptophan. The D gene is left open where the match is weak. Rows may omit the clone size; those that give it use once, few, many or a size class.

CDR3nt: TGTGCCAGCAGCGTAGATCCTAGCCACCAAGAGACCCAGTACTTC; CDR3aa: CASSVDPSHQETQYF; d_gene: -; v_gene: TRBV9; abundance: once; j_gene: TRBJ2-5
CDR3nt: TGTGCCAGCAGCCCCGACAGCAACTATGGCTACACCTTC; CDR3aa: CASSPDSNYGYTF; d_gene: -; v_gene: TRBV11-2; abundance: once; j_gene: TRBJ1-2
CDR3nt: TGTGCCAGTAGAGAAGGACCCCCAGCGGAGAACACCGGGGAGCTGTTTTTT; CDR3aa: CASREGPPAENTGELFF; d_gene: -; v_gene: TRBV19; abundance: -; j_gene: TRBJ2-2
CDR3nt: TGTGCCAGCAGCTTTGTCGGCGGGAGGAGGGCCCACGAGCAGTACTTC; CDR3aa: CASSFVGGRRAHEQYF; d_gene: -; v_gene: TRBV12-1; abundance: -; j_gene: TRBJ2-7
CDR3nt: TGTGCCAGCAGCTGGGGACAGGGCAATCAGCCCCAGCATTTT; CDR3aa: CASSWGQGNQPQHF; d_gene: TRBD1; v_gene: TRBV6-2/TRBV6-3; abundance: -; j_gene: TRBJ1-5
CDR3nt: TGTGCCAGTAGTACCCGAAGTTACGGTGGGGAGCTGTTTTTT; CDR3aa: CASSTRSYGGELFF; d_gene: -; v_gene: TRBV19; abundance: -; j_gene: TRBJ2-2
CDR3nt: TGTGCCAGCAGTCAGGGTCCCTCCTACGAGCAGTACTTC; CDR3aa: CASSQGPSYEQYF; d_gene: -; v_gene: TRBV6-5; abundance: -; j_gene: TRBJ2-7
CDR3nt: TGTGCCAGCAGCTTGGGGAGTAGAAGAGACGAGCAGTACTTC; CDR3aa: CASSLGSRRDEQYF; d_gene: -; v_gene: TRBV5-4; abundance: -; j_gene: TRBJ2-7
CDR3nt: TGTGCCAGCTCACCAGGGGCAGGGTTGTATGGCTACACCTTC; CDR3aa: CASSPGAGLYGYTF; d_gene: -; v_gene: TRBV18; abundance: -; j_gene: TRBJ1-2
CDR3nt: TGTGCCAGCAGCCAAGAAGGTGGCGGGAGGGGTAATGAGCAGTTCTTC; CDR3aa: CASSQEGGGRGNEQFF; d_gene: TRBD2; v_gene: TRBV3-1/TRBV3-2; abundance: -; j_gene: TRBJ2-1
CDR3nt: TGTGCCAGCAGTTTACGGGTCACCGGGGAGCTGTTTTTT; CDR3aa: CASSLRVTGELFF; d_gene: -; v_gene: TRBV27; abundance: -; j_gene: TRBJ2-2
CDR3nt: TGCAGCGCGCACCGGGACACTAACTACAATGAGCAGTTCTTC; CDR3aa: CSAHRDTNYNEQFF; d_gene: -; v_gene: TRBV29-1; abundance: -; j_gene: TRBJ2-1
CDR3nt: TGCGCCAGCAGCTCGGTACCAGGGAATGGAAACACCATATATTTT; CDR3aa: CASSSVPGNGNTIYF; d_gene: -; v_gene: TRBV5-1; abundance: -; j_gene: TRBJ1-3
CDR3nt: TGTGCCAGCACTGAGGGACAGGGGGGGACCCAGCCCCAGCATTTT; CDR3aa: CASTEGQGGTQPQHF; d_gene: TRBD1; v_gene: TRBV28; abundance: -; j_gene: TRBJ1-5
CDR3nt: TGTGCCAGCAGTTTATCAGGGCTCTATGGCTACACCTTC; CDR3aa: CASSLSGLYGYTF; d_gene: -; v_gene: TRBV28; abundance: -; j_gene: TRBJ1-2
CDR3nt: TGCGCCAGCAGCCCGGGGACAACGACTGGAAACACCATATATTTT; CDR3aa: CASSPGTTTGNTIYF; d_gene: -; v_gene: TRBV5-1; abundance: -; j_gene: TRBJ1-3
CDR3nt: TGTGCCACCGCCAGACAGGGGCCTCCCAATGAGCAGTTCTTC; CDR3aa: CATARQGPPNEQFF; d_gene: TRBD1; v_gene: TRBV24-1; abundance: -; j_gene: TRBJ2-1
CDR3nt: TGCAGTGCTAGTAACGCGGGAGAGGGTCCAGATACGCAGTATTTT; CDR3aa: CSASNAGEGPDTQYF; d_gene: TRBD2; v_gene: TRBV20-1; abundance: -; j_gene: TRBJ2-3
CDR3nt: TGTGCCAGCAGCTACGGGACAGGGGGCTCAGATACGCAGTATTTT; CDR3aa: CASSYGTGGSDTQYF; d_gene: TRBD1; v_gene: TRBV7-3; abundance: -; j_gene: TRBJ2-3
CDR3nt: TGTGCCAGCAGCTTGGTTAGCATCCTGCTCCATGAGCAGTTCTTC; CDR3aa: CASSLVSILLHEQFF; d_gene: -; v_gene: TRBV5-6; abundance: -; j_gene: TRBJ2-1
CDR3nt: TGTGCCAGCAGTGGAGGGAAGGTCTCGGGTGAGCAGTACTTC; CDR3aa: CASSGGKVSGEQYF; d_gene: -; v_gene: TRBV25-1; abundance: -; j_gene: TRBJ2-7
CDR3nt: TGTGCCACCAGCGGGGACTCCTACGAGCAGTACTTC; CDR3aa: CATSGDSYEQYF; d_gene: TRBD2; v_gene: TRBV2; abundance: -; j_gene: TRBJ2-7
CDR3nt: TGTGCCAGCAGCTCCCCGGGACAGGGTAATGAAAAACTGTTTTTT; CDR3aa: CASSSPGQGNEKLFF; d_gene: TRBD1; v_gene: TRBV7-9; abundance: -; j_gene: TRBJ1-4
CDR3nt: TGTGCCAGCAGCCAAGAAGGCAGGGGTGAGACCCAGTACTTC; CDR3aa: CASSQEGRGETQYF; d_gene: -; v_gene: TRBV3-1/TRBV3-2; abundance: -; j_gene: TRBJ2-5
CDR3nt: TGTGCCAGCAGACTTAGCGGGAGCCCCTACGAGCAGTACTTC; CDR3aa: CASRLSGSPYEQYF; d_gene: TRBD2; v_gene: TRBV28; abundance: -; j_gene: TRBJ2-7
CDR3nt: TGTGCCAGCAGTCGCTCCCAGACAGGAACTAATGAAAAACTGTTTTTT; CDR3aa: CASSRSQTGTNEKLFF; d_gene: -; v_gene: TRBV28; abundance: -; j_gene: TRBJ1-4
CDR3nt: TGTGCCGGACAGCGGGAGATGGGCACCGGGGAGCTGTTTTTT; CDR3aa: CAGQREMGTGELFF; d_gene: TRBD2; v_gene: TRBV30; abundance: -; j_gene: TRBJ2-2
CDR3nt: TGTGCCAGCAGCGTAGATAGGGGTGGGGAAAAACTGTTTTTT; CDR3aa: CASSVDRGGEKLFF; d_gene: -; v_gene: TRBV9; abundance: -; j_gene: TRBJ1-4
CDR3nt: TGTGCCAGCAGCGAGCCACCCGGGACAGCATACACTGAAGCTTTCTTT; CDR3aa: CASSEPPGTAYTEAFF; d_gene: TRBD1; v_gene: TRBV9; abundance: -; j_gene: TRBJ1-1
CDR3nt: TGTGCCAGCAGCCAGGCCCCTGGAGTGTCAGAGACCCAGTACTTC; CDR3aa: CASSQAPGVSETQYF; d_gene: -; v_gene: TRBV3-1/TRBV3-2; abundance: -; j_gene: TRBJ2-5
CDR3nt: TGCGCCAGCAGCTTGGACGGCAACGGGGTAGATACGCAGTATTTT; CDR3aa: CASSLDGNGVDTQYF; d_gene: -; v_gene: TRBV5-1; abundance: -; j_gene: TRBJ2-3
CDR3nt: TGTGCCAGCAGACTCACAGGGCATGGAAACACCATATATTTT; CDR3aa: CASRLTGHGNTIYF; d_gene: -; v_gene: TRBV6-6; abundance: -; j_gene: TRBJ1-3
CDR3nt: TGTGCCAGCAGTCAGGGGGCGGGGGCTCAGCCCCAGCATTTT; CDR3aa: CASSQGAGAQPQHF; d_gene: TRBD1; v_gene: TRBV6-5; abundance: -; j_gene: TRBJ1-5
CDR3nt: TGTGCCAGCAGCTACGGGGGAAGCTCCTACAATGAGCAGTTCTTC; CDR3aa: CASSYGGSSYNEQFF; d_gene: -; v_gene: TRBV11-2; abundance: -; j_gene: TRBJ2-1
CDR3nt: TGTGCCAGCCACGACAGGGCAATAGAGGGCTACACCTTC; CDR3aa: CASHDRAIEGYTF; d_gene: TRBD1; v_gene: TRBV2; abundance: -; j_gene: TRBJ1-2
CDR3nt: TGTGCCAGCAGAACCGGACAGGGCTGGAATGAGCAGTTCTTC; CDR3aa: CASRTGQGWNEQFF; d_gene: TRBD1; v_gene: TRBV27; abundance: -; j_gene: TRBJ2-1
CDR3nt: TGCGCCAGCAGCCTAGACAGGATTAATCAGCCCCAGCATTTT; CDR3aa: CASSLDRINQPQHF; d_gene: -; v_gene: TRBV4-1; abundance: once; j_gene: TRBJ1-5
CDR3nt: TGTGCCAGCAGCCAAGGTTACAGCCGCAATCAGCCCCAGCATTTT; CDR3aa: CASSQGYSRNQPQHF; d_gene: -; v_gene: TRBV3-1/TRBV3-2; abundance: -; j_gene: TRBJ1-5
CDR3nt: TGCGCCAGCAGCTTGGGGGGACTAGCGGGAGGTCCAGATACGCAGTATTTT; CDR3aa: CASSLGGLAGGPDTQYF; d_gene: TRBD2; v_gene: TRBV5-1; abundance: once; j_gene: TRBJ2-3
CDR3nt: TGTGCCAGCAGCTTAACGTTGGCTGATGAGCAGTACTTC; CDR3aa: CASSLTLADEQYF; d_gene: -; v_gene: TRBV7-3; abundance: -; j_gene: TRBJ2-7
CDR3nt: TGTGCCAGCAGTTTTATAAAAACCAGGACTTCGAACACTGAAGCTTTCTTT; CDR3aa: CASSFIKTRTSNTEAFF; d_gene: -; v_gene: TRBV28; abundance: -; j_gene: TRBJ1-1
CDR3nt: TGTGCCAGCAGCTCCCGGGGGGGGGAGCAGTTCTTC; CDR3aa: CASSSRGGEQFF; d_gene: TRBD2; v_gene: TRBV11-2; abundance: -; j_gene: TRBJ2-1
CDR3nt: TGTGCCAGCAGTGAAAGAACCGGGACAGCAGCTAACTATGGCTACACCTTC; CDR3aa: CASSERTGTAANYGYTF; d_gene: TRBD1; v_gene: TRBV2; abundance: once; j_gene: TRBJ1-2
CDR3nt: TGTGCCAGTAGTATAGGTGGCAGAAGCTACGAGCAGTACTTC; CDR3aa: CASSIGGRSYEQYF; d_gene: -; v_gene: TRBV19; abundance: -; j_gene: TRBJ2-7
CDR3nt: TGTGCCAGCACCCGCTTGGGAGGCAACAATGAGCAGTTCTTC; CDR3aa: CASTRLGGNNEQFF; d_gene: -; v_gene: TRBV7-2; abundance: -; j_gene: TRBJ2-1
CDR3nt: TGTGCCACCAGCAGAGATCCCCCAACAGATACGCAGTATTTT; CDR3aa: CATSRDPPTDTQYF; d_gene: -; v_gene: TRBV15; abundance: -; j_gene: TRBJ2-3
CDR3nt: TGTGCTAGTGGTTTGGTAAGCAGAACTGGGAGCTCCTATAATTCACCCCTCCACTTT; CDR3aa: CASGLVSRTGSSYNSPLHF; d_gene: -; v_gene: TRBV12-5; abundance: -; j_gene: TRBJ1-6
CDR3nt: TGTGCCAGTAGTATCCCAGGGCCCGATGGCTACACCTTC; CDR3aa: CASSIPGPDGYTF; d_gene: -; v_gene: TRBV19; abundance: -; j_gene: TRBJ1-2
CDR3nt: TGTGCCAGCAGTCCCGGACTAGCGGGAAACAATGAGCAGTTCTTC; CDR3aa: CASSPGLAGNNEQFF; d_gene: TRBD2; v_gene: TRBV27; abundance: -; j_gene: TRBJ2-1
CDR3nt: TGTGCCAGCAGTCCCGGGGGGAGCTCCTACAATGAGCAGTTCTTC; CDR3aa: CASSPGGSSYNEQFF; d_gene: TRBD2; v_gene: TRBV11-2; abundance: -; j_gene: TRBJ2-1
CDR3nt: TGTGCCTGCATACTAGCGGGTTTTGGTACGCAGTATTTT; CDR3aa: CACILAGFGTQYF; d_gene: TRBD2; v_gene: TRBV30; abundance: -; j_gene: TRBJ2-3
CDR3nt: TGTGCCAGCAGCCCGACAGGGCTCTACGAGCAGTACTTC; CDR3aa: CASSPTGLYEQYF; d_gene: TRBD1; v_gene: TRBV7-2; abundance: -; j_gene: TRBJ2-7